This T cell receptor (beta chain) derives from a study of cytomegalovirus exposure and HLA in healthy donors. The sample holds a few counts of this clone. Use of 60 Vbeta and 13 Jbeta primers characterized the PCR. Sequencing was performed with immunoSEQ multiplex PCR; in TCRdb, only in-frame clones are kept and a portion is missing. The sample consists of 200,000 to 250,000 clones, 65% to 80% of them appearing once. The CDR3 length is 15 residues. Germline CDR1 and CDR2: SGHTA and FQGNSA. V shed 1 base and J shed 5 bases, with 14 bases lying between them. This chain uses TRBV7-2 with TRBJ1-1; D possibly corresponds to TRBD1 (5 bases). Input material: PBMCs. This receptor was identified in a man aged 40-49 years in good health and CMV-seronegative. CDR3 region: CASSLVGRGRTEAFF. The CDR3 DNA reads TGTGCCAGCAGCTTAGTTGGTCGGGGGAGGACTGAAGCTTTCTTT. The full variable domain, with the rest looked up from reference TRBV7-2 and TRBJ1-1, is GAGVSQSPSNKVTEKGKDVELRCDPISGHTALYWYRQSLGQGLEFLIYFQGNSAPDKSGLPSDRFSAERTGGSVSTLTIQRTQQEDSAVYLCASSLVGRGRTEAFFGQGTRLTVV.